This TCR beta chain was identified during a study of cytomegalovirus exposure and HLA in healthy donors. Whole-study findings and limits: Sequencing depth across donors, presence/absence analyses assumed, was roughly uniform. In a later analysis, TCR association rates varied by HLA locus: DRB1 most, HLA-C fewest.

With respect to this clone: Its antigen is unknown.

The germline V gene encodes CDR1 SGDLS and CDR2 YYNGEE. This CDR3 has 15 amino acids. Trimming stripped 0 bases from V and 2 bases from J, with 11 bases between. The PCR had 60 Vbeta and 13 Jbeta primers. The data were produced by immunoSEQ multiplex PCR, yet TCRdb's version contains in-frame clones alone and is incomplete. This table holds 150,000 to 200,000 clones, under 85% found once. The V gene is TRBV9, the J gene TRBJ1-1, with D possibly matching TRBD1 (6 bases). This clonotype was obtained from a female donor in good health and CMV-seronegative. The sample was PBMCs. CDR3 bases: TGTGCCAGCAGCGTAGGAGGACAGATAAACACTGAAGCTTTCTTT. Protein: CASSVGGQINTEAFF.